A selection of T cell receptor beta chains follows, all from one sample in a study of blood T cell repertoires in COVID-19. Clones were sequenced by immunoSEQ multiplex PCR, and TCRdb holds only the in-frame ones, with some missing. The sample includes around 200,000 clones, around 83% seen only once; the top ten take roughly 2.9%. The sequenced sample was peripheral blood. The receptors shown here come from a man aged 45-65 years with active or convalescent COVID-19. Both conserved end residues are part of each CDR3. A D gene is named only where the DNA matches it firmly. A clone size is listed for some rows: how often the clone was seen (once, few, many), or a class if it is expanded.

clone size	D gene	V gene	J gene	CDR3 DNA	CDR3 protein
once	TRBD1	TRBV3-1/TRBV3-2	TRBJ1-2	TGTGCCAGCAGCCTAAGGAGGACAGGGGGATTTTATGGCTACACCTTC	CASSLRRTGGFYGYTF
once	NA	TRBV29-1	TRBJ1-1	TGCAGCGTTGGCCCGTTCGAGGGCACTGAAGCTTTCTTT	CSVGPFEGTEAFF
once	TRBD2	TRBV10-3	TRBJ2-1	TGTGCCACCCAGCGGGAGGATTACAATGAGCAGTTCTTC	CATQREDYNEQFF
NA	NA	TRBV6-6	TRBJ1-4	TGTGCCAGCAGTTACTCCCGGCGGACTAATGAAAAACTGTTTTTT	CASSYSRRTNEKLFF
NA	NA	TRBV10-1	TRBJ2-1	TGCGCCAGCAGTGAATTTGGCGGTAACTCCTACAATGAGCAGTTCTTC	CASSEFGGNSYNEQFF
NA	NA	TRBV10-1	TRBJ1-5	TGCGCCAGCAGTAGAGAGGGTCGTCAGCCCCAGCATTTT	CASSREGRQPQHF
NA	TRBD1	TRBV7-7	TRBJ2-7	TGTGCTAGCAGCTTGCCGGACAGGAGGCTCTACGAGCAGTACTTC	CASSLPDRRLYEQYF
NA	NA	TRBV18	TRBJ2-7	TGTGCCAGCTCACCACTGAACGGGATCTCCTACGAGCAGTACTTC	CASSPLNGISYEQYF
NA	TRBD2	TRBV18	TRBJ2-5	TGTGCCAGCTCACCACCGGGAGGGAAAGGAGAGACCCAGTACTTC	CASSPPGGKGETQYF
NA	NA	TRBV6-1	TRBJ1-1	TGTGCCAGCCGTGAGACAGCGATGAACACTGAAGCTTTCTTT	CASRETAMNTEAFF
NA	TRBD1	TRBV7-2	TRBJ1-3	TGTGCCAGCAGCAGGGACAGGCCTCCCCCTGGAAACACCATATATTTT	CASSRDRPPPGNTIYF
NA	TRBD2	TRBV19	TRBJ2-2	TGTGCCAGTAGGCCCGGACAGGCCGGGACTAGCGGGAGGACGAACACCGGGGAGCTGTTTTTT	CASRPGQAGTSGRTNTGELFF
NA	NA	TRBV5-6	TRBJ1-4	TGTGCCAGCAGCTTGGCAGGGCGTAATGAAAAACTGTTTTTT	CASSLAGRNEKLFF
NA	NA	TRBV10-3	TRBJ2-7	TGTGCCATCAGTGAGTCGGACAGAAGCTACGAGCAGTACTTC	CAISESDRSYEQYF
NA	NA	TRBV18	TRBJ2-1	TGTGCCAGCTCACCACCCGGAGGTGGAGGGAAGGGGTCCTACAATGAGCAGTTCTTC	CASSPPGGGGKGSYNEQFF
NA	TRBD1	TRBV3-1/TRBV3-2	TRBJ1-2	TGTGCCAGCAGGGTGGACAGGGGTCATGGCTACACCTTC	CASRVDRGHGYTF
NA	NA	TRBV29-1	TRBJ1-1	TGCAGCGCCGCGCAGGGACTTCGGGGTACTGAAGCTTTCTTT	CSAAQGLRGTEAFF
NA	NA	TRBV12-5	TRBJ1-1	TGTGCTAGTGGTCTTCAGGGGAACACTGAAGCTTTCTTT	CASGLQGNTEAFF
few	TRBD1	TRBV5-6	TRBJ2-2	TGTGCCAGCAGGTCAGAGGGACAGGGCTTCGTCGGGGAGCTGTTTTTT	CASRSEGQGFVGELFF
NA	NA	TRBV7-3	TRBJ1-6	TGTGCCAGCAGCGATAACAGGTTTTCACCCCTCCACTTT	CASSDNRFSPLHF
NA	TRBD2	TRBV15	TRBJ2-5	TGTGCCACCAGCCTGGATCGGGGGGGGTACGAGACCCAGTACTTC	CATSLDRGGYETQYF
few	NA	TRBV15	TRBJ1-1	TGTGCCACCAGCAGAGATCGGTTCCCAGGGGACACTGAAGCTTTCTTT	CATSRDRFPGDTEAFF
NA	NA	TRBV2	TRBJ1-2	TGTGCCAGCAGTGAAAGTCATCGTCTCGGTGGCTACACCTTC	CASSESHRLGGYTF
NA	NA	TRBV27	TRBJ1-1	TGTGCCAGCAAACCGAACATGAACACTGAAGCTTTCTTT	CASKPNMNTEAFF
NA	TRBD2	TRBV20-1	TRBJ2-7	TGCAGTGCCCGGACTAGCGGAGAGCAGTACTTC	CSARTSGEQYF
once	NA	TRBV6-5	TRBJ2-3	TGTGCCAGCAGCCGACTAGGGCTCACAGATACGCAGTATTTT	CASSRLGLTDTQYF
NA	TRBD2	TRBV2	TRBJ2-1	TGTGCCAGTCGCGGGACTAGCGGGAGTTATGAGCAGTTCTTC	CASRGTSGSYEQFF
NA	NA	TRBV7-2	TRBJ2-3	TGTGCCAGCAGCTTAGTCGGGGACATGGATAGGCATACGCAGTATTTT	CASSLVGDMDRHTQYF
once	NA	TRBV30	TRBJ1-4	TGTGCCTGGAGTGTCCTTGGCTATGAAAAACTGTTTTTT	CAWSVLGYEKLFF
NA	NA	TRBV4-2	TRBJ1-2	TGTGCCAGCAGCCCTCGGACAGAACGCTATGGCTACACCTTC	CASSPRTERYGYTF
NA	NA	TRBV6-6	TRBJ2-3	TGTGCCAGCAGTTACTCGAGCGGAGCGCAGTATTTT	CASSYSSGAQYF
once	TRBD1	TRBV29-1	TRBJ1-1	TGCAGCGTTACAGGGGTGGGGGAGACTGAAGCTTTCTTT	CSVTGVGETEAFF
NA	NA	TRBV4-2	TRBJ1-6	TGTGCCAGCAGCCAAGATCTTCTTAATTCACCCCTCCACTTT	CASSQDLLNSPLHF
NA	NA	TRBV3-1/TRBV3-2	TRBJ2-5	TGTGCCAGCAGCCAGGGCAGGAACCGACAAGAGACCCAGTACTTC	CASSQGRNRQETQYF
once	TRBD1	TRBV5-1	TRBJ2-2	TGCGCCAGCAGCTACCAGGGGGCCGCCGGGGAGCTGTTTTTT	CASSYQGAAGELFF
NA	NA	TRBV28	TRBJ2-5	TGTGCCAGCAGTCCCTCGACTCCGGCGACTCAAGAGACCCAGTACTTC	CASSPSTPATQETQYF
NA	NA	TRBV19	TRBJ1-2	TGTGCCAGTAGCTCGGACAGAAACTATGGCTACACCTTC	CASSSDRNYGYTF
few	NA	TRBV7-8	TRBJ1-4	TGTGCCAGCAGCTTAGGCGGCGGAGTTCGCGTTAATGAAAAACTGTTTTTT	CASSLGGGVRVNEKLFF
NA	TRBD2	TRBV9	TRBJ2-5	TGTGCCAGCAGCGTCAGCGGGGCAGAGACCCAGTACTTC	CASSVSGAETQYF
NA	NA	TRBV27	TRBJ2-7	TGTGCCAGCAGCCAACAGGGTCACTACGAGCAGTACTTC	CASSQQGHYEQYF
NA	TRBD1	TRBV5-1	TRBJ1-1	TGCGCCAGCAGCAGAAGCTTTTTGACAGGGGCAGCTTTCTTT	CASSRSFLTGAAFF
once	TRBD2	TRBV7-2	TRBJ2-1	TGTGCCAGCAGCTTAGCTCATTCTAGCGGTTACAATGAGCAGTTCTTC	CASSLAHSSGYNEQFF